This T cell receptor (beta chain) was recovered during a study of T cells in Graves' hyperthyroidism and ophthalmopathy (dated by TCRdb to the late 2010s). Broadly, across the study: Peripheral blood samples were taken at the time of initial diagnosis, prior to any treatment. In about six Graves' hyperthyroidism patients, the study also compared T-cell repertoires from thyroid tissue with T-cell repertoires from blood. Prospective prediction of ophthalmopathy was tested in an independent validation cohort consisting of roughly 20 hyperthyroidism patients and 17 patients who later progressed to ophthalmopathy. The 100 discovery patients were divided at random into training and test sets in a 7:3 ratio. After sampling, hyperthyroidism patients received methimazole starting at 30 mg daily, and ophthalmopathy patients received high-dose intravenous methylprednisolone. According to the paper, TCR Vbeta CDR3 sequencing was carried out on 135 peripheral blood samples, which came from approximately 43 ophthalmopathy, 70 to 80 hyperthyroidism and about 17 progressor patients. To identify TCR V-J signatures that set the groups apart, the researchers used a discovery cohort of 100 or so patients, made up of under 45 with Graves' ophthalmopathy and some 56 with stable Graves' hyperthyroidism. Results the study describes overall, beyond this receptor: Most expanded thyroid clonotypes (frequency above 0.001) were also detected in blood, suggesting blood repertoires may reflect thyroid immune responses. Sample size was not statistically predetermined, and investigators were not blinded to group allocation. In cross-validation, a model built on a 13 V-J signature told ophthalmopathy apart from stable hyperthyroidism with 87.88% sensitivity and roughly 81% specificity, and in testing the same model reached 80%/75%. In validation, progression to ophthalmopathy was predicted by the model with around 70% sensitivity and 72% to 80% specificity, a median of around 6.5 months before onset.

This clonotype was found a few times. Its binding antigen is unknown. No base quality information exists; no much larger clone differs at one position. Stable Graves' hyperthyroidism was defined as the absence of progression to ophthalmopathy over 18 months of follow-up. Hyperthyroidism patients were newly diagnosed, had a disease duration of under 2 months, and were aged 18 to 65 years. The study excluded patients with uncontrolled infections, other autoimmune diseases, pregnancy or lactation. Diagnoses were established on the basis of clinical symptoms, serum thyroxine and TRAb, thyroid ultrasound, and orbital computed tomography. Ficoll-Paque density gradient centrifugation was used to isolate PBMCs from 8 to 10 ml of fresh peripheral blood. Trizol reagent was used to extract total RNA, and RNA quality was then checked on an Agilent 2100 Bioanalyzer. The TCR beta CDR3 regions were amplified from the RNA transcripts. The TCR CDR3 was subjected to a first round of RT-PCR using the HTBI primer set and the Qiagen OneStep RT-PCR kit. Libraries were constructed in a second round of multiplex PCR, after which size selection and purification were carried out. Libraries were sequenced paired-end with 100 bp reads on an Illumina HiSeq2000. As for how the authors treated the data: Raw data were processed with SOAPnuke, discarding reads with adapters, uncalled bases, mean Phred below 15, or no exact constant-primer or identifier match. COPE v1.2.5 was used to merge the high-quality paired reads, and each unique nucleotide sequence was defined as a clonotype. MiTCR v1.1 was used to align clonotypes to the IMGT TRBV, TRBD and TRBJ reference segments. The analysis included only V-J combinations with a frequency above 0.0001, which together covered approximately 99% of the repertoires. A TCS score was defined as the ratio between F50 (clonal expansion) and ExV (chaos), using BLOSUM62-based TCRdist between CDR3 peptides within each V-J. Welch's t-statistics and random forest reduced several hundred V-J features to fewer than 15, which were used in a naive Bayes classifier (R e1071). TCRdb took the public reads, trimmed them with fastp at Q25, ran MiXCR for clone calling and kept in-frame beta chains. A single entry per CDR3 protein holds the most common genes and DNA from its merged rows. It is TCRdb's table, rather than the study itself, that gives the V and J calls and clone size. This sample lists around 350,000 distinct CDR3 sequences; approximately 20% were detected once. 3.7% of the sample is held by the ten biggest clonotypes.

V loses 6 bases, J loses 3 bases, and the germline ends lie 12 bases apart. The CDR3 has 13 amino acids, counting the end cysteine and phenylalanine. Here the CDR3 DNA is all that survives: 39 bases in frame from base 1. The germline V gene specifies SGHDN as CDR1 and FVKESK as CDR2. The chain is made from TRBV14 and TRBJ2-7, with TRBD1 tentatively as D gene (6 bases match). The source of this sequence is a woman aged 18 to 35 with Graves' hyperthyroidism. The specimen was blood. CDR3 sequence: CASSRHRDYEQYF. At the DNA level, the sequence is TGTGCCAGCAGTCGGCACAGGGACTACGAGCAGTACTTC.